This T cell receptor (beta chain) was identified during a study of breast tumors, draining lymph nodes, adjacent tissues (dated by TCRdb to the mid-2010s). Study-wide context: Breast cancer patients provided tumor, adjacent nontumor tissue and axillary lymph nodes, and the study compared the TCR beta repertoires across these three sources. In human breast cancer, the study set out to assess how tumor, surrounding tissue and draining lymph node repertoires relate to one another and whether T cells might be exchanged between them.

Taken from cysteine to phenylalanine, the CDR3 has 15 residues. CDR3 DNA only is kept here, 45 bases in frame from base 1. Taken from the germline V gene, the CDR1 and CDR2 loops are SGHTA and FQGNSA. V is reduced by 3 bases and J by 2 bases, leaving a spacing of 11 bases between them. TCRdb lists the instrument as Illumina HiSeq 2000. TCR beta chain libraries were generated by multiplex PCR amplification. The amplified TCR beta chain products were analyzed by high-throughput sequencing. TCRdb took the public reads, trimmed them with fastp at Q25, ran MiXCR for clone calling and kept in-frame beta chains. Entries that share a CDR3 protein sequence are merged under the most common genes and DNA. A total of fewer than 90,000 distinct CDR3 sequences appear in this sample, roughly 29% of them only once. More than 7% of the sample goes to the ten largest clones. Here is what the overall study found, with its caveats: A scenario in which most tumor T cells derive from the lymph node and then expand within tumor tissue was judged to be consistent with the data. Tumor T-cell repertoires showed less diversity than lymph node repertoires and more diversity than nontumor tissue repertoires, and tumor T-cell repertoires showed preferential V and J gene usage. The conclusion that tumor T cells originate in lymph nodes was framed as consistent with a hypothesis rather than directly demonstrated. Tumor and nontumor tissue repertoires were significantly more similar in luminal-like than in basal-like breast cancer.

Lymph node samples were obtained from the axillary draining lymph nodes of breast cancer patients. Many counts were recorded for this clonotype. It lacks a known antigen. No quality values exist for individual bases; no much larger clone is one base distant. The chain couples TRBV7-2 to TRBJ1-5; the D gene is perhaps TRBD1, on 5 matching bases. This clonotype was obtained from a female donor with breast cancer. Some clones in this sample may be carry-over from other donors' samples. The specimen sequenced was axillary lymph node tissue. The CDR3 protein: CASSFDSIGNQPQHF. In nucleotide form, the sequence is TGTGCCAGCAGCTTCGACAGTATAGGCAATCAGCCCCAGCATTTT.